This TCR beta chain was captured by sequencing in a study of blood T cells in healthy people across ages. Study results and limitations: Greater diversity and more naive CD4+ cells were seen in long-lived donors than in aged donors.

As regards this clonotype: Its antigen is undetermined.

V lost 8 bases to trimming and J lost 0 bases; unmatched junction nucleotides: 5. Germline V lookup: CDR1 LGHNA, CDR2 YSLEER. The CDR3 contains 16 residues. The authors ran a second PCR of 7 to 11 cycles using a sample-barcoded 5' primer and a J-beta primer mix. A template-switch adaptor with 12 random nucleotides tagged each cDNA molecule. All samples gave at least 2.5 million CDR3-containing paired-end reads. From the 5' RACE reads, TCRdb called clonotypes with MiXCR, one entry per CDR3 protein. The data hold 1.5 million to 1.9 million distinct CDR3 sequences, with 40% to 45% observed a single time.

This clonotype originated in a woman younger than 30 in good health. The V gene is TRBV4-3, the J gene TRBJ2-2; TRBD2 agrees at 11 bases. Sequenced sample: blood. CDR3 coding DNA: TGCGCCAGCGGCCCGGGACTAGCGGCGAACACCGGGGAGCTGTTTTTT. Translated, it gives CASGPGLAANTGELFF.